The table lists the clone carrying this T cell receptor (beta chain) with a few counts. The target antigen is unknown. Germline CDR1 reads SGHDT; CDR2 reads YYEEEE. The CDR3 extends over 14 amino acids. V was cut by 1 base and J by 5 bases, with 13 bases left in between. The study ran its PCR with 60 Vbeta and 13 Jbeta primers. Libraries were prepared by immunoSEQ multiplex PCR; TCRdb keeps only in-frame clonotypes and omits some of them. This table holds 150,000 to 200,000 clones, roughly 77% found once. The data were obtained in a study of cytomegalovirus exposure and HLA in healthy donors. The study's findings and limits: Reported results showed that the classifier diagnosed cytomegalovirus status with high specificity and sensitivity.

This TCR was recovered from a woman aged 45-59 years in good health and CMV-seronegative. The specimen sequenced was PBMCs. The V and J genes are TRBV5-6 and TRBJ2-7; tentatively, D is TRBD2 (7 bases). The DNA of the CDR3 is TGTGCCAGCAGCTTGCGGGGGGCTGGAAACGAGCAGTACTTC. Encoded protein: CASSLRGAGNEQYF.